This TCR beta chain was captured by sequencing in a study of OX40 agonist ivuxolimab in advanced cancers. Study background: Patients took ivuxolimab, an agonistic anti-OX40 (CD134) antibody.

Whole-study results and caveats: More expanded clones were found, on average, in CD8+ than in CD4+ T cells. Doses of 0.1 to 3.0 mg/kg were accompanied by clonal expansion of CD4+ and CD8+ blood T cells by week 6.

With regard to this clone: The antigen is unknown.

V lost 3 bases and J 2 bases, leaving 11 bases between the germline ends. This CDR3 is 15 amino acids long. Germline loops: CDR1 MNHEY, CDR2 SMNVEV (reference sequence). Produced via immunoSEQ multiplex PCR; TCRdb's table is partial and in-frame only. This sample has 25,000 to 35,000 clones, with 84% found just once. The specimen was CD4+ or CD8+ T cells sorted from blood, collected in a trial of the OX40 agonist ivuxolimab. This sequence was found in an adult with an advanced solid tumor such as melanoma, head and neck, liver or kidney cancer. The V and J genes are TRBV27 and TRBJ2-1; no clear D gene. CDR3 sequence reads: CASSLARGPYNEQFF. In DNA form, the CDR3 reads TGTGCCAGCAGTTTGGCTAGAGGCCCCTACAATGAGCAGTTCTTC.